The 26 T cell receptor beta chains presented below share a single source sample, sequenced in a study of cytomegalovirus exposure and HLA in healthy donors. The PCR employed 60 Vbeta primers together with 13 Jbeta primers. Sequencing used immunoSEQ multiplex PCR; TCRdb keeps in-frame clones, though not all of them. The sample lists 80,000 to 100,000 clones; approximately 81% were seen once. The specimen sequenced was PBMCs. These receptor sequences come from a male donor in good health and CMV-seropositive.

The chain joins TRBV6-5 to TRBJ2-1, with 8 nucleotides matching TRBD2. This CDR3 contains 15 residues. V trimming: 3 bases; J trimming: 4 bases; junction bases outside the gene matches: 5. Germline CDR1 is MNHEY and CDR2 is SVGAGI. In DNA form, the CDR3 reads TGTGCCAGCAGTTATTCCGGGACTAGTTACAATGAGCAGTTCTTC. It is translated as CASSYSGTSYNEQFF.

The chain couples TRBV6-5 to TRBJ2-3; D might be TRBD2 (5 bases). The V and J ends lost 8 bases and 0 bases respectively, with 15 bases between them. CDR3 length: 15 amino acids. Germline V gene sequence: CDR1 MNHEY, CDR2 SVGAGI. The CDR3 DNA is TGTGCCAGCGCCGAGAGGAAGCGGAGCACAGATACGCAGTATTTT. This gives the protein CASAERKRSTDTQYF.

The chain recombines TRBV7-9 with TRBJ1-1; the match to TRBD1 covers 7 bases. Germline lookup yields CDR1 SEHNR and CDR2 FQNEAQ (reference sequence). J was trimmed by 1 base and V by 5 bases; bases with no gene match: 10. There are 16 residues in the CDR3. CDR3 residues: CASSDPGTATNTEAFF. For the CDR3, the DNA is TGTGCCAGCAGCGACCCCGGGACAGCCACGAACACTGAAGCTTTCTTT.

This clone was observed a few times. This chain uses TRBV19 with TRBJ2-6; 9 bases line up with TRBD1. This CDR3 has 16 amino acids. Per the germline V gene, CDR1 is LNHDA and CDR2 is SQIVND (reference sequence). V gave up 8 bases and J gave up 0 bases; unmatched junction bases: 5. The CDR3 region is CASQDRGGSGANVLTF. The CDR3 region has the DNA TGTGCCAGTCAGGACAGGGGAGGCTCTGGGGCCAACGTCCTGACTTTC.

This clone showed up just a few times. The chain employs TRBV5-4 and TRBJ1-2; possible D gene TRBD1, 5 bases. Per the germline V gene, CDR1 is SGHNT and CDR2 is YYREEE (reference sequence). The CDR3 contains 13 residues. The V and J ends lost 3 bases and 6 bases respectively, with 12 bases between them. The CDR3 DNA follows: TGTGCCAGCAGCTGGCTGACAGCAGATGGCTACACCTTC. This encodes CASSWLTADGYTF.

This chain links TRBV5-8 with TRBJ2-1; 9 positions match TRBD2. The CDR3 contains 15 residues. The V and J ends lost 0 bases and 6 bases, in that order; junction bases with no gene match: 4. Looked up from germline, CDR1 is SGHTS and CDR2 is YDEGEE. The CDR3 loop is CASSLGAGGFNEQFF. DNA of the CDR3: TGTGCCAGCAGCTTGGGAGCGGGGGGCTTCAATGAGCAGTTCTTC.

The rearrangement links TRBV15 to TRBJ2-5; D is ambiguous. Germline V gives CDR1 LNHNV, CDR2 YYDKDF (reference sequence). This CDR3 has 12 amino acids. Trimming shortened V by 0 bases and J by 4 bases, and 3 bases separated the two germline ends. CDR3 loop: CATSRDIETQYF. The CDR3 coding sequence is TGTGCCACCAGCAGAGATATAGAGACCCAGTACTTC.

The V and J genes are TRBV29-1 and TRBJ2-1, with D tentatively TRBD1 (5 bases). CDR1 and CDR2 from the germline V gene are SQVTM and ANQGSEA. The CDR3 has 12 residues. Deletions cut 1 base from V and 9 bases from J, with 10 bases between. The CDR3 coding sequence is TGCAGCGTTGAAGCCAGGGCCGCTGAGCAGTTCTTC. It codes for CSVEARAAEQFF.

The chain carries TRBV29-1 and TRBJ1-2; D might be TRBD1 (5 bases). Germline V lookup: CDR1 SQVTM, CDR2 ANQGSEA. The CDR3 loop spans 18 amino acids. Trimming removed 0 bases from V and 0 bases from J, with 20 bases in between. The DNA of the CDR3 is TGCAGCGTTGAAGATGGGTTCCGGGGGTGGGGAACTAACTATGGCTACACCTTC. Translated, it gives CSVEDGFRGWGTNYGYTF.

V and J are TRBV5-1 and TRBJ1-1; maybe TRBD1 (5 bases). This CDR3 comprises 14 residues. Between the trimmed V and J ends, which lost 0 bases and 6 bases, there was a span of 12 bases. CDR1 is SGHRS, CDR2 YFSETQ, per germline. The CDR3 reads CASSLEGRGAEAFF. The CDR3 DNA reads as TGCGCCAGCAGCTTGGAGGGGAGGGGTGCTGAAGCTTTCTTT.

The gene calls are TRBV5-1 and TRBJ2-1, with 12 bases matching TRBD2. V gave up 2 bases and J gave up 8 bases; unmatched junction bases: 5. Germline assignment: CDR1 SGHRS and CDR2 YFSETQ. CDR3 length equals 15 residues. CDR3 protein: CASSLATSGGYEQFF. The CDR3 DNA follows: TGCGCCAGCAGCTTAGCGACTAGCGGGGGTTATGAGCAGTTCTTC.

V gene TRBV7-6 combines with J gene TRBJ2-2; D unresolved. The CDR3 has 13 amino acids. Trimming left V 5 bases short and J 6 bases short, with 10 bases between. Germline CDR1 reads SGHVS; CDR2 reads FNYEAQ. As DNA, the CDR3 is TGTGCCAGCAGCACTCCCGCTTCCGGGGAGCTGTTTTTT. As protein: CASSTPASGELFF. Variable domain in full (rest from reference TRBV7-6 and TRBJ2-2): GAGVSQSPRYKVTKRGQDVALRCDPISGHVSLYWYRQALGQGPEFLTYFNYEAQQDKSGLPNDRFSAERPEGSISTLTIQRTEQRDSAMYRCASSTPASGELFFGEGSRLTVL.

This clone has only a few counts. The V and J genes are TRBV5-4 and TRBJ1-1; no firm D call. CDR3 length equals 14 residues. Germline V gene data show CDR1 as SGHNT and CDR2 as YYREEE (reference sequence). Trimming removed 4 bases from V and 0 bases from J, with 10 bases in between. Here the CDR3 DNA reads TGTGCCAGCAGCCTGTGGGCGCTGAACACTGAAGCTTTCTTT. It encodes CASSLWALNTEAFF. The whole variable domain, remainder taken from reference TRBV5-4 and TRBJ1-1, is ETGVTQSPTHLIKTRGQQVTLRCSSQSGHNTVSWYQQALGQGPQFIFQYYREEENGRGNFPPRFSGLQFPNYSSELNVNALELDDSALYLCASSLWALNTEAFFGQGTRLTVV.

This clone came up a few times. CDR3 residues: CASSLALGAAGELFF. The CDR3 DNA reads as TGTGCCAGCAGCTTAGCGTTGGGGGCCGCCGGGGAGCTGTTTTTT. The V gene is TRBV7-2, the J gene TRBJ2-2, with D possibly being TRBD1 (6 bases). V was clipped by 0 bases and J by 6 bases, with 11 bases between them. Germline values: CDR1 SGHTA, CDR2 FQGNSA. CDR3 length equals 15 residues.

The chain recombines TRBV6-5 with TRBJ1-2; D might be TRBD1 (5 bases). The CDR3 is made up of 13 amino acids. V was trimmed by 2 bases and J by 8 bases, leaving 12 bases between them. Germline-derived CDR1 and CDR2 are MNHEY and SVGAGI. CDR3 sequence: CASSYDRIGGYTF. The CDR3 coding sequence is TGTGCCAGCAGTTACGACAGAATTGGAGGCTACACCTTC.

The chain employs TRBV6-1 and TRBJ2-7, with TRBD2 identical over 10 bases. In germline, CDR1 is MNHNS, CDR2 SASEGT. V lost 6 bases, J lost 2 bases, and 4 bases stayed unmatched. The CDR3 contains 14 residues. DNA of the CDR3: TGTGCCAGCAGGATTACTAGCGGGGCCTACGAGCAGTACTTC. Its protein product is CASRITSGAYEQYF.

This chain links TRBV5-1 with TRBJ1-4, with TRBD1 as a possible D gene (5 bases). There are 14 residues in the CDR3. Germline V CDR1 and CDR2: SGHRS, YFSETQ. Trimming removed 4 bases at V and 5 bases at J, with 12 bases between. DNA of the CDR3: TGCGCCAGCAGCGCTGACAGCAGAAATGAAAAACTGTTTTTT. Its translation: CASSADSRNEKLFF. Variable domain in full (rest from reference TRBV5-1 and TRBJ1-4): KAGVTQTPRYLIKTRGQQVTLSCSPISGHRSVSWYQQTPGQGLQFLFEYFSETQRNKGNFPGRFSGRQFSNSRSEMNVSTLELGDSALYLCASSADSRNEKLFFGSGTQLSVL.

J is TRBJ1-1 and V is TRBV27, with TRBD1 matching over 7 bases. Per the germline V gene, CDR1 is MNHEY and CDR2 is SMNVEV (reference sequence). Trimming at V came to 5 bases and at J to 4 bases, leaving 7 bases not matched to a gene. CDR3 length equals 14 residues. The CDR3 DNA reads TGTGCCAGCAGTCTAGGGGGCGCGGGCACTGAAGCTTTCTTT. Amino acid sequence: CASSLGGAGTEAFF.

The chain recombines TRBV10-3 with TRBJ1-1, with D possibly matching TRBD1 (5 bases). The CDR3 is 16 residues long. The ends were cut back, 3 bases at V and 0 bases at J, with 14 bases in the middle. The germline V gene encodes CDR1 ENHRY and CDR2 SYGVKD. The CDR3: CAISERGSFMNTEAFF. Written as DNA, the CDR3 is TGTGCCATCAGTGAAAGGGGATCGTTCATGAACACTGAAGCTTTCTTT.

This clone was found a few times. The rearrangement joins TRBV5-1 to TRBJ1-1, with a possible D match to TRBD1 (6 bases). Germline V lookup: CDR1 SGHRS, CDR2 YFSETQ. V was trimmed by 4 bases and J by 0 bases, leaving 10 bases between them. This CDR3 has 14 amino acids. The CDR3 here is CASSLDSVNTEAFF. DNA for the CDR3: TGCGCCAGCAGCCTGGACAGTGTGAACACTGAAGCTTTCTTT.

The V call is TRBV7-3, the J call TRBJ2-1; perhaps TRBD2 as D (6 bases). The germline V gene encodes CDR1 SGHTA and CDR2 FQGTGA. The CDR3 covers 16 residues. With 5 bases removed from V and 0 bases from J, the gap between germline ends came to 14 bases. The CDR3 loop is CASSLRLASSYNEQFF. The CDR3, as DNA: TGTGCCAGCAGCCTCCGTCTAGCGTCCTCCTACAATGAGCAGTTCTTC.

V usage is TRBV19 and J usage is TRBJ1-2; unclear D gene. The CDR3 extends over 11 amino acids. The germline V gene encodes CDR1 LNHDA and CDR2 SQIVND (reference sequence). V was trimmed by 5 bases and J by 7 bases, leaving 8 bases between them. The CDR3 reads CASSDGFGYTF. The DNA for the CDR3 is TGTGCCAGTAGTGACGGGTTTGGCTACACCTTC.

The genes are TRBV30 and TRBJ1-1; D gene uncertain. This CDR3 region has 12 residues. Trimming took off 2 bases at V and 4 bases at J, with 8 bases between the two ends. Germline lookup yields CDR1 GTSNPN and CDR2 SVGIG (reference sequence). CDR3 in amino acids: CAWSPQSTEAFF. The CDR3 DNA follows: TGTGCCTGGAGTCCTCAGTCCACTGAAGCTTTCTTT.

The chain has TRBV5-6 and TRBJ1-5, with 7 bases fitting TRBD1. The CDR3 has 15 amino acids. Germline assignment: CDR1 SGHDT and CDR2 YYEEEE. The V segment lost 1 base and the J segment 4 bases; nucleotides outside the gene matches: 5. CDR3 sequence: CASSLSGQINQPQHF. The CDR3 region has the DNA TGTGCCAGCAGCTTGTCGGGACAGATAAATCAGCCCCAGCATTTT.

This clone turned up a few times. V gene TRBV4-1 combines with J gene TRBJ1-4; 9 bases agree with TRBD1. The CDR3 totals 15 residues. After removal of 4 bases from V and 7 bases from J, the junction contained 7 bases not matched to a gene. Per the germline V gene, CDR1 is MGHRA and CDR2 is YSYEKL. CDR3 residues: CASSRGQGLGEKLFF. The CDR3 DNA sequence: TGCGCCAGCAGCCGCGGACAGGGGCTGGGTGAAAAACTGTTTTTT.

This clone was found a few times. This chain uses TRBV27 with TRBJ1-1; 8 nucleotides align to TRBD1. The CDR3 spans 15 residues. The germline CDR1 and CDR2 sequences are MNHEY and SMNVEV (reference sequence). The V segment lost 3 bases and the J segment 1 base; nucleotides outside the gene matches: 4. The CDR3: CASSFSTGGNTEAFF. Here the CDR3 DNA reads TGTGCCAGCAGTTTTTCTACAGGGGGGAACACTGAAGCTTTCTTT.